This is a list of T cell receptor beta chains from one sample in a study of blood T cell repertoires in COVID-19. Profiled with immunoSEQ multiplex PCR; TCRdb holds only in-frame clones, not every one. The sample lists just under 45,000 clones; under 90% were seen once. The sequenced sample was peripheral blood. All receptors derive from a human donor in a cohort sampled during active COVID-19. The CDR3 runs from the conserved cysteine through the conserved F or W. Each record gives: J gene, clone size, V gene, D gene, CDR3 protein, CDR3 DNA. A D gene is named only where the DNA matches it firmly. The size entry is marked missing in some rows and otherwise reads once, few, many or a size class.

TRBJ2-3	few	TRBV5-1	NA	CASSFGQGTDTQYF	TGCGCCAGCAGCTTCGGGCAGGGGACAGATACGCAGTATTTT
TRBJ2-3	NA	TRBV29-1	NA	CSVVLEADTQYF	TGCAGCGTTGTACTAGAGGCAGATACGCAGTATTTT
TRBJ2-5	NA	TRBV7-8	NA	CASSLGGRGETQYF	TGTGCCAGCAGCCTCGGGGGTCGTGGGGAGACCCAGTACTTC
TRBJ1-3	NA	TRBV30	NA	CAWSVGRGSGNTIYF	TGTGCCTGGAGTGTGGGCAGGGGCTCTGGAAACACCATATATTTT
TRBJ1-2	few	TRBV4-3	NA	CASSQEGRAFDSYTF	TGCGCCAGCAGCCAAGAGGGCAGGGCGTTCGACAGCTACACCTTC
TRBJ2-1	NA	TRBV6-6	TRBD2	CASSQLAGGYNEQFF	TGTGCCAGCAGCCAACTAGCGGGGGGCTACAATGAGCAGTTCTTC
TRBJ2-1	NA	TRBV7-9	TRBD2	CASSRGLAGGDEQFF	TGTGCCAGCAGCCGCGGTTTAGCGGGGGGCGATGAGCAGTTCTTC
TRBJ1-1	NA	TRBV5-1	NA	CASSLEAATEAFF	TGCGCCAGCAGCTTGGAAGCGGCCACTGAAGCTTTCTTT
TRBJ2-7	NA	TRBV5-1	NA	CASSFPYDGPGDEQYF	TGCGCCAGCAGCTTCCCGTACGACGGGCCAGGGGACGAGCAGTACTTC
TRBJ2-1	NA	TRBV7-2	TRBD1	CASSPRQGVATYNEQFF	TGTGCCAGCAGCCCCAGACAGGGTGTGGCAACCTACAATGAGCAGTTCTTC
TRBJ1-1	NA	TRBV6-2/TRBV6-3	NA	CASSRGGLNTEAFF	TGTGCCAGCAGCCGCGGAGGGTTGAACACTGAAGCTTTCTTT
TRBJ1-3	NA	TRBV19	NA	CASSQPTGYFSGNTIYF	TGTGCCAGTAGTCAACCGACGGGTTACTTCTCTGGAAACACCATATATTTT
TRBJ2-7	NA	TRBV4-2	TRBD1	CASSQDRDSFYEQYF	TGTGCCAGCAGCCAAGACCGGGACAGCTTTTACGAGCAGTACTTC
TRBJ2-5	NA	TRBV7-9	TRBD2	CASSLLAGEETQYF	TGTGCCAGCAGCTTATTGGCGGGGGAAGAGACCCAGTACTTC
TRBJ1-2	NA	TRBV28	TRBD1	CASSGQGYGYTF	TGTGCCAGCAGTGGACAGGGTTATGGCTACACCTTC
TRBJ2-7	NA	TRBV5-1	NA	CASSLASGGAEQYF	TGCGCCAGCAGCTTGGCCTCAGGAGGGGCCGAGCAGTACTTC
TRBJ1-2	NA	TRBV2	TRBD1	CASTGTGGAGGYTF	TGTGCCAGCACCGGGACAGGGGGCGCGGGGGGCTACACCTTC
TRBJ1-6	NA	TRBV4-1	NA	CASSPSDMTLMNSPLHF	TGCGCCAGCAGCCCATCTGACATGACCCTTATGAATTCACCCCTCCACTTT
TRBJ1-1	NA	TRBV7-8	NA	CASSVTGFVNTEAFF	TGTGCCAGCAGCGTTACAGGTTTTGTAAACACTGAAGCTTTCTTT
TRBJ2-1	once	TRBV7-2	NA	CASSLQTRAAEQFF	TGTGCCAGCAGCTTACAGACTAGGGCGGCTGAGCAGTTCTTC
TRBJ2-3	many	TRBV15	TRBD2	CATSRDLGTSGGGAADTQYF	TGTGCCACCAGCAGAGATCTAGGGACTAGCGGGGGGGGAGCTGCAGATACGCAGTATTTT
TRBJ2-2	NA	TRBV30	TRBD1	CAWSTGGVGELFF	TGTGCCTGGTCAACAGGGGGCGTCGGGGAGCTGTTTTTT
TRBJ1-2	few	TRBV7-2	TRBD1	CASSLGGQGARYGYTF	TGTGCCAGCAGCTTAGGGGGACAGGGGGCACGCTATGGCTACACCTTC
TRBJ1-1	NA	TRBV14	NA	CASSPVPTVEAFF	TGTGCCAGCAGCCCGGTCCCGACAGTTGAAGCTTTCTTT
TRBJ2-5	NA	TRBV5-4	TRBD2	CASSDPSGAQETQYF	TGTGCCAGCAGCGATCCTAGCGGGGCGCAAGAGACCCAGTACTTC
TRBJ1-2	NA	TRBV30	TRBD1	CAWSTTGGWNYGYTF	TGTGCCTGGAGTACTACAGGGGGCTGGAACTATGGCTACACCTTC
TRBJ1-1	NA	TRBV19	TRBD1	CASTPGQDTEAFF	TGTGCCAGTACACCCGGACAGGACACTGAAGCTTTCTTT
TRBJ1-5	NA	TRBV11-2	TRBD1	CASSLRQGSNQPQHF	TGTGCCAGCAGCCTCCGACAGGGGAGCAATCAGCCCCAGCATTTT
TRBJ2-1	NA	TRBV28	NA	CASSFMGALNLNTYNEQFF	TGTGCCAGCAGTTTCATGGGGGCGCTAAACCTAAACACCTACAATGAGCAGTTCTTC
TRBJ2-7	NA	TRBV6-5	NA	CASSYGTTYEQYF	TGTGCCAGCAGTTACGGGACAACCTACGAGCAGTACTTC
TRBJ2-4	NA	TRBV6-5	NA	CAQHPFQGGLNIQYF	TGTGCCCAGCATCCGTTCCAGGGAGGCCTAAACATTCAGTACTTC
TRBJ1-4	NA	TRBV7-9	NA	CASTALHANEKLFF	TGTGCCAGCACCGCCTTACACGCTAATGAAAAACTGTTTTTT
TRBJ1-1	NA	TRBV9	NA	CASGRDQRSEAFF	TGTGCCAGCGGAAGGGATCAGCGGTCTGAAGCTTTCTTT
TRBJ1-6	few	TRBV5-1	TRBD1	CASSATGTGNSPLHF	TGCGCCAGCAGCGCAACCGGGACAGGTAATTCACCCCTCCACTTT
TRBJ1-2	NA	TRBV29-1	TRBD1	CSVGTQGAYGYTF	TGCAGCGTTGGCACTCAGGGGGCCTATGGCTACACCTTC
TRBJ2-1	NA	TRBV6-6	TRBD2	CASRQRGGYNEQFF	TGTGCCAGCAGACAGCGGGGGGGTTACAATGAGCAGTTCTTC
TRBJ2-5	NA	TRBV20-1	NA	CSAIETSTETQYF	TGCAGTGCTATTGAAACTAGCACGGAGACCCAGTACTTC
TRBJ2-1	NA	TRBV20-1	NA	CSARYQGVRFF	TGCAGTGCTAGATACCAGGGTGTTCGGTTCTTC
TRBJ1-6	once	TRBV19	NA	CASSSMGIDSSYNSPLHF	TGTGCCAGTAGTAGCATGGGGATAGACAGCTCCTATAATTCACCCCTCCACTTT
TRBJ2-5	once	TRBV6-5	TRBD1	CASSFDRVRETQYF	TGTGCCAGCAGCTTTGACAGGGTGAGAGAGACCCAGTACTTC
TRBJ2-7	NA	TRBV7-2	NA	CASSPRQASYEQYF	TGTGCCAGCAGCCCCCGACAGGCATCCTACGAGCAGTACTTC
TRBJ2-1	NA	TRBV6-4	NA	CASSRLGTFF	TGTGCCAGCAGTCGACTAGGCACGTTCTTC
TRBJ2-7	NA	TRBV3-1/TRBV3-2	NA	CASSRTASYEQYF	TGTGCCAGCAGCCGTACAGCCTCCTACGAGCAGTACTTC
TRBJ1-2	few	TRBV10-3	TRBD1	CAIRDRGVEGYGYTF	TGTGCCATCAGGGACAGGGGTGTTGAGGGCTATGGCTACACCTTC
TRBJ1-1	NA	TRBV6-5	TRBD1	CASSSRGPNTEAFF	TGTGCCAGCAGTTCGAGGGGGCCGAACACTGAAGCTTTCTTT
TRBJ2-7	NA	TRBV11-2	NA	CASSTVRGREQYF	TGTGCCAGCAGCACCGTGCGGGGCCGGGAGCAGTACTTC
TRBJ1-5	NA	TRBV19	TRBD1	CASSSNRGHSNQPQHF	TGTGCCAGTAGTAGCAACAGGGGCCATAGCAATCAGCCCCAGCATTTT
TRBJ1-5	NA	TRBV6-5	TRBD1	CASSRTGRNQPQHF	TGTGCCAGCAGCAGGACAGGCCGTAATCAGCCCCAGCATTTT